Shown below are 24 T cell receptor beta chains from a single sample sequenced in a study of graft-versus-host responses after intestinal transplantation. Clones were sequenced by immunoSEQ multiplex PCR, and TCRdb holds only the in-frame ones, with some missing. This table has tens of thousands of clones, 90% to 95% appearing once. Antigen specificity for these receptors is unknown. Here the sequenced sample was unstimulated CD8+ T cells sorted from spleen or lymph node cells, taken before transplant. The receptors originated from a human donor who was the organ donor for an intestinal transplant.

The chain recombines TRBV16 with TRBJ1-5; no clear D. There are 13 residues in the CDR3. Trimming removed 1 base at V and 0 bases at J, with 1 base between. CDR1 and CDR2 (germline): KGHSY, FQNENV. CDR3 residues: CASSQYSNQPQHF. The CDR3 coding sequence is TGTGCCAGCAGCCAATATAGCAATCAGCCCCAGCATTTT.

V usage is TRBV10-3 and J usage is TRBJ1-2; 8 bases match TRBD1. This CDR3 contains 17 residues. J gave up 6 bases and V 0 bases, and 12 bases lay outside the gene matches. The germline gives CDR1 ENHRY, CDR2 SYGVKD. The CDR3 sequence is CAISESVQGALGDGYTF. In nucleotides, the CDR3 is TGTGCCATCAGTGAGTCTGTGCAGGGGGCGCTGGGAGATGGCTACACCTTC.

The gene calls are TRBV7-2 and TRBJ1-1, with D possibly being TRBD1 (5 bases). CDR1 and CDR2 (germline): SGHTA, FQGNSA. V shed 2 bases and J shed 6 bases, with 22 bases lying between them. The CDR3 is made up of 17 amino acids. The CDR3 here is CASSLWSLGGVGPEAFF. The CDR3 DNA reads as TGTGCCAGCAGCTTATGGTCCTTAGGAGGGGTTGGCCCTGAAGCTTTCTTT.

The chain combines TRBV4-3 with TRBJ2-3; 12 nucleotides match TRBD2. CDR3 length: 17 amino acids. The ends lost 1 base at V and 6 bases at J; junction bases unmatched: 8. The germline V gene has CDR1 LGHNA and CDR2 YSLEER. The CDR3 is CASSQVRLAGGSDTQYF. The CDR3 bases are TGCGCCAGCAGCCAAGTTCGGCTAGCGGGGGGGTCGGATACGCAGTATTTT.

The chain joins TRBV7-2 to TRBJ1-5; 9 bases map to TRBD1. CDR1 is SGHTA and CDR2 is FQGNSA in the germline V gene. V lost 2 bases, J lost 7 bases, and 6 bases stayed unmatched. The CDR3 length is 15 residues. The CDR3 bases are TGTGCCAGCAGCTTATTGGGACAGGGTGGCCAGCCCCAGCATTTT. The encoded protein is CASSLLGQGGQPQHF.

This chain links TRBV4-3 with TRBJ2-7, with 9 bases aligning to TRBD1. CDR1 is LGHNA and CDR2 is YSLEER in the germline V gene. The CDR3 contains 16 residues. V gave up 0 bases and J gave up 1 base; unmatched junction bases: 4. In DNA, the CDR3 is TGCGCCAGCAGCCAAGATACCGGGACAGGGTCCTACGAGCAGTACTTC. Its protein is CASSQDTGTGSYEQYF.

The CDR3 spells CASSPRKVGRGNQPQHF. The CDR3 coding sequence is TGTGCCAGCTCACCAAGGAAGGTGGGGAGAGGCAATCAGCCCCAGCATTTT. The chain links TRBV18 to TRBJ1-5; D unresolved. CDR1 is KGHSH and CDR2 is LQKENI in the germline V gene. The CDR3 runs 17 residues. Deletions cut 2 bases from V and 2 bases from J, with 16 bases between.

The chain joins TRBV6-5 to TRBJ1-4; 7 bases agree with TRBD1. Germline V gene sequence: CDR1 MNHEY, CDR2 SVGAGI. CDR3 size: 14 residues. The J segment lost 5 bases and the V segment lost 6 bases, leaving 6 bases of the junction unmatched. CDR3 amino acids: CASRRTGRNEKLFF. The DNA for the CDR3 is TGTGCCAGCAGGCGGACAGGTCGGAATGAAAAACTGTTTTTT.

The chain has TRBV4-1 and TRBJ1-6, with unresolved D. Trimming cost V 1 base and J 7 bases, with 5 bases left between them. The CDR3 extends over 13 amino acids. Germline V gives CDR1 MGHRA, CDR2 YSYEKL. CDR3 region: CASSQGFNSPLHF. CDR3 in DNA: TGCGCCAGCAGCCAAGGCTTCAATTCACCCCTCCACTTT.

The chain couples TRBV14 to TRBJ2-1; D is perhaps TRBD1 (5 bases). Per germline, CDR1 SGHDN and CDR2 FVKESK. V lost 0 bases and J lost 8, with 29 bases in between. The CDR3 has 20 amino acids. CDR3 bases: TGTGCCAGCAGCCAAGACTATAAACGAGTATGGGTTCCCCTCAGGGATGAGCAGTTCTTC. It is translated as CASSQDYKRVWVPLRDEQFF.

The rearrangement uses TRBV6-1 and TRBJ1-5; the D gene is possibly TRBD1 (6 bases). The CDR3 contains 17 residues. Germline V gives CDR1 MNHNS, CDR2 SASEGT. V was trimmed by 3 bases and J by 0 bases, leaving 15 bases between them. The CDR3 sequence is CASSDVQGFYSNQPQHF. CDR3 nucleotide sequence: TGTGCCAGCAGTGACGTACAGGGATTCTATAGCAATCAGCCCCAGCATTTT.

J is TRBJ2-7 and V is TRBV27, with D maybe TRBD2 (7 bases). Trimming cost V 4 bases and J 4 bases, with 14 bases left between them. The length of the CDR3 is 14 residues. CDR1 is MNHEY, CDR2 SMNVEV, per germline (reference sequence). CDR3 sequence reads: CASSYGGPSYEQYF. For the CDR3, the DNA is TGTGCCAGCAGTTACGGGGGGCCTTCGTACGAGCAGTACTTC.

This chain connects TRBV29-1 to TRBJ2-7; tentatively, D is TRBD2 (5 bases). Germline V gene sequence: CDR1 SQVTM, CDR2 ANQGSEA. This CDR3 has 11 residues. Trimming removed 5 bases at V and 5 bases at J, with 10 bases between. The CDR3 nucleotides are TGCAGCGTTCTCCGGGGTAACGAGCAGTACTTC. As protein: CSVLRGNEQYF.

The genes are TRBV5-6 and TRBJ2-6; D not resolved. There are 14 residues in the CDR3. The V end lost 5 bases, the J end lost 6 bases, and 12 bases lay between the germline ends. CDR1 and CDR2 from the germline V gene are SGHDT and YYEEEE. CDR3 loop: CASSTGFAANVLTF. Written as DNA, the CDR3 is TGTGCCAGCAGTACTGGGTTTGCGGCCAACGTCCTGACTTTC.

The chain employs TRBV11-2 and TRBJ1-6; no clear D. Germline values: CDR1 SGHAT, CDR2 FQNNGV. The CDR3 consists of 15 residues. Trimming removed 5 bases from V and 7 bases from J, with 15 bases in between. The CDR3 is CASSPGSRGNSPLHF. CDR3 bases: TGTGCCAGCAGCCCCGGTAGTAGAGGCAATTCACCCCTCCACTTT.

This chain connects TRBV7-2 to TRBJ1-1; 8 bases are a match to TRBD1. Germline trimming cut 3 bases from V and 0 bases from J; bases unmatched to any gene: 9. Germline V gives CDR1 SGHTA, CDR2 FQGNSA. CDR3 size: 17 residues. The CDR3: CASSFTGTGAMNTEAFF. DNA of the CDR3: TGTGCCAGCAGCTTCACCGGGACAGGAGCTATGAACACTGAAGCTTTCTTT.

The chain couples TRBV6-5 to TRBJ2-3; 10 nucleotides align to TRBD2. Germline values: CDR1 MNHEY, CDR2 SVGAGI. The CDR3 length is 14 residues. V lost 8 bases to trimming and J lost 1 base; unmatched junction nucleotides: 3. The CDR3 loop is CASRGLAGTDTQYF. The DNA of the CDR3 is TGTGCCAGCCGCGGACTAGCGGGCACAGATACGCAGTATTTT.

The V and J genes are TRBV6-6 and TRBJ2-1; perhaps TRBD2 as D (6 bases). Germline V gives CDR1 MNHNY, CDR2 SVGAGI (reference sequence). There are 14 residues in the CDR3. Between the trimmed V and J ends, which lost 4 bases and 0 bases, there was a span of 7 bases. The CDR3 loop is CASSSGGSYNEQFF. The CDR3 nucleotides read TGTGCCAGCAGTTCCGGGGGCTCCTACAATGAGCAGTTCTTC.

This chain uses TRBV19 with TRBJ2-2; perhaps TRBD2 as D (5 bases). The CDR3 is 14 residues long. Germline CDR1 LNHDA, CDR2 SQIVND (reference sequence). V was cut by 6 bases and J by 7 bases, with 15 bases left in between. As DNA, the CDR3 is TGTGCCAGTAGGGGGATGATTGAGGGCGGGGAGCTGTTTTTT. The encoded protein is CASRGMIEGGELFF.

This chain uses TRBV29-1 with TRBJ2-2, with a weak D call TRBD2 (5 bases). Trimming took off 8 bases at V and 1 base at J, with 17 bases between the two ends. The CDR3 covers 15 residues. Germline assignment: CDR1 SQVTM and CDR2 ANQGSEA. The chain's CDR3 is CSFEEDPQNTGELFF. In nucleotides, the CDR3 is TGCAGCTTCGAGGAGGACCCACAGAACACCGGGGAGCTGTTTTTT.

This chain uses TRBV5-8 with TRBJ2-1; the match to TRBD1 covers 9 bases. After removal of 5 bases from V and 7 bases from J, the junction contained 7 bases not matched to a gene. Germline values: CDR1 SGHTS, CDR2 YDEGEE. CDR3 length: 14 amino acids. CDR3 sequence reads: CASRWTGESNEQFF. The CDR3 bases are TGTGCCAGCAGGTGGACAGGGGAGAGTAATGAGCAGTTCTTC.

The chain joins TRBV5-1 to TRBJ1-1; D not resolved. There are 16 residues in the CDR3. Trimming removed 0 bases at V and 6 bases at J, with 18 bases between. In germline, CDR1 is SGHRS, CDR2 YFSETQ. The CDR3 nucleotides read TGCGCCAGCAGCTTGGGATTGGGCAGGCACACTGCTGAAGCTTTCTTT. It encodes CASSLGLGRHTAEAFF. The full variable domain, rest sourced from reference TRBV5-1 and TRBJ1-1, is KAGVTQTPRYLIKTRGQQVTLSCSPISGHRSVSWYQQTPGQGLQFLFEYFSETQRNKGNFPGRFSGRQFSNSRSEMNVSTLELGDSALYLCASSLGLGRHTAEAFFGQGTRLTVV.

The chain uses TRBV21-1 and TRBJ2-7; TRBD1 was called by the table and not checked on the DNA. TRBV21-1 is an annotated pseudogene. The CDR3 totals 16 residues. The CDR3 DNA reads TGTGCCAGCAGCCCAGGGGGACAGAGCCCGCTACGAGGGCAGTACTTC. It specifies CASSPGGQSPLRGQYF.

V and J are TRBV14 and TRBJ1-1, with D possibly matching TRBD1 (6 bases). Germline CDR1 SGHDN, CDR2 FVKESK. This CDR3 region has 16 residues. V lost 1 base, J lost 5 bases, and 17 bases lay in between. CDR3 DNA sequence: TGTGCCAGCAGCCAAGGGTCAGTCTGGGGGCAAACTGAAGCTTTCTTT. Translation: CASSQGSVWGQTEAFF.